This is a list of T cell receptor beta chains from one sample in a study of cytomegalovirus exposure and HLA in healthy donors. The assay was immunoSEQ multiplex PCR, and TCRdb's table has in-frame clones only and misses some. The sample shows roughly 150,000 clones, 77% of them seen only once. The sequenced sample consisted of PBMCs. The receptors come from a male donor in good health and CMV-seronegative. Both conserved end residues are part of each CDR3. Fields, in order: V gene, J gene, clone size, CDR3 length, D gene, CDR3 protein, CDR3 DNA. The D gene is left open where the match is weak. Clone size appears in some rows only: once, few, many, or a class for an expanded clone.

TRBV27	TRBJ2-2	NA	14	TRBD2	CASSSGTSIGELFF	TGTGCCAGCAGTTCCGGGACTAGCATCGGGGAGCTGTTTTTT
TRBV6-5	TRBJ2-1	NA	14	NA	CASSYSAARDEQFF	TGTGCCAGCAGTTACTCCGCCGCCCGCGATGAGCAGTTCTTC
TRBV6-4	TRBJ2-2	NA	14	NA	CASSATPGTGELFF	TGTGCCAGCAGTGCGACCCCGGGTACCGGGGAGCTGTTTTTT
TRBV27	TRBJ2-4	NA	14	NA	CASSFSGLGNIQYF	TGTGCCAGCAGTTTTAGCGGCTTGGGGAACATTCAGTACTTC
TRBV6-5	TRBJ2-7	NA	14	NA	CASRLKSLSYEQYF	TGTGCCAGCAGGCTTAAAAGCCTCTCCTACGAGCAGTACTTC
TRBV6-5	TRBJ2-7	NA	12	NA	CASSYRQGEQYF	TGTGCCAGCAGTTACCGGCAGGGCGAGCAGTACTTC
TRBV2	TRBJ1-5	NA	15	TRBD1	CASSPGTEDNQPQHF	TGTGCCAGCAGTCCCGGGACAGAAGATAATCAGCCCCAGCATTTT
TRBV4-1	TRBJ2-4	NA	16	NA	CASSQGSGGAKNIQYF	TGCGCCAGCAGCCAAGGGTCAGGCGGGGCCAAAAACATTCAGTACTTC
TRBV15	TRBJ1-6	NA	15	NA	CATSRDQDSNSPLHF	TGTGCCACCAGCAGAGATCAAGACAGTAATTCACCCCTCCACTTT
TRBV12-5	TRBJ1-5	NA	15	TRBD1	CASGWGQGVNQPQHF	TGTGCTAGTGGTTGGGGACAGGGCGTCAATCAGCCCCAGCATTTT
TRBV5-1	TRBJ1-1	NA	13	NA	CASSLALNTEAFF	TGCGCCAGCAGCTTGGCATTGAACACTGAAGCTTTCTTT
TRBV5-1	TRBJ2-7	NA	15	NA	CASSLRTYSSYEQYF	TGCGCCAGCAGCTTGAGGACTTATAGCTCCTACGAGCAGTACTTC
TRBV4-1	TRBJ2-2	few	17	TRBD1	CASSQSRTGVNTGELFF	TGCGCCAGCAGCCAATCTCGCACAGGGGTAAACACCGGGGAGCTGTTTTTT
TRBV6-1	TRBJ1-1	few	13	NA	CASIMSRAEEAFF	TGTGCCAGCATAATGTCCAGGGCGGAAGAAGCTTTCTTT
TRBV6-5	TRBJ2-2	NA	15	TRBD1	CASSYSTGGPGELFF	TGTGCCAGCAGTTACTCAACAGGGGGCCCCGGGGAGCTGTTTTTT
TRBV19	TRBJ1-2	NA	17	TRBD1	CASSIRRSGDRAYGYTF	TGTGCCAGTAGTATTCGGAGGTCGGGGGACAGGGCCTATGGCTACACCTTC
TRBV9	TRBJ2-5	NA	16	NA	CASSVAAIGTGETQYF	TGTGCCAGCAGCGTCGCGGCAATCGGAACGGGAGAGACCCAGTACTTC
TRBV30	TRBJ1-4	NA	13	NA	CAWGLGFNEKLFF	TGTGCCTGGGGGCTGGGTTTTAATGAAAAACTGTTTTTT
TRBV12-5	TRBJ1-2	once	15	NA	CASGLVPGTGAGYTF	TGTGCTAGTGGTTTGGTACCGGGCACAGGAGCGGGCTACACCTTC
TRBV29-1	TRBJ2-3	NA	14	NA	CSSQRRSRTDTQYF	TGCAGCTCCCAGAGGCGTTCCCGCACAGATACGCAGTATTTT
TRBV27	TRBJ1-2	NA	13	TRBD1	CASRGGQARGYTF	TGTGCCAGCAGGGGAGGACAGGCACGGGGCTACACCTTC
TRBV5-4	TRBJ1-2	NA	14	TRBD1	CASSNQDRVNGYTF	TGTGCCAGCAGTAACCAGGACAGGGTGAATGGCTACACCTTC
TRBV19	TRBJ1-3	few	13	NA	CASSVFSGNTIYF	TGTGCCAGTAGCGTGTTCTCTGGAAACACCATATATTTT
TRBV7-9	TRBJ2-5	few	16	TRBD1	CASTLGDRGLAETQYF	TGTGCCAGCACGCTCGGGGACAGGGGGCTCGCAGAGACCCAGTACTTC
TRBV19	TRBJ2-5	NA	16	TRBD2	CASRSGRARVGETQYF	TGTGCCAGTAGAAGCGGGAGGGCCCGGGTTGGGGAGACCCAGTACTTC
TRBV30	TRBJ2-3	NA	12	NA	CAWSAQMDTQYF	TGTGCCTGGAGTGCCCAAATGGATACGCAGTATTTT